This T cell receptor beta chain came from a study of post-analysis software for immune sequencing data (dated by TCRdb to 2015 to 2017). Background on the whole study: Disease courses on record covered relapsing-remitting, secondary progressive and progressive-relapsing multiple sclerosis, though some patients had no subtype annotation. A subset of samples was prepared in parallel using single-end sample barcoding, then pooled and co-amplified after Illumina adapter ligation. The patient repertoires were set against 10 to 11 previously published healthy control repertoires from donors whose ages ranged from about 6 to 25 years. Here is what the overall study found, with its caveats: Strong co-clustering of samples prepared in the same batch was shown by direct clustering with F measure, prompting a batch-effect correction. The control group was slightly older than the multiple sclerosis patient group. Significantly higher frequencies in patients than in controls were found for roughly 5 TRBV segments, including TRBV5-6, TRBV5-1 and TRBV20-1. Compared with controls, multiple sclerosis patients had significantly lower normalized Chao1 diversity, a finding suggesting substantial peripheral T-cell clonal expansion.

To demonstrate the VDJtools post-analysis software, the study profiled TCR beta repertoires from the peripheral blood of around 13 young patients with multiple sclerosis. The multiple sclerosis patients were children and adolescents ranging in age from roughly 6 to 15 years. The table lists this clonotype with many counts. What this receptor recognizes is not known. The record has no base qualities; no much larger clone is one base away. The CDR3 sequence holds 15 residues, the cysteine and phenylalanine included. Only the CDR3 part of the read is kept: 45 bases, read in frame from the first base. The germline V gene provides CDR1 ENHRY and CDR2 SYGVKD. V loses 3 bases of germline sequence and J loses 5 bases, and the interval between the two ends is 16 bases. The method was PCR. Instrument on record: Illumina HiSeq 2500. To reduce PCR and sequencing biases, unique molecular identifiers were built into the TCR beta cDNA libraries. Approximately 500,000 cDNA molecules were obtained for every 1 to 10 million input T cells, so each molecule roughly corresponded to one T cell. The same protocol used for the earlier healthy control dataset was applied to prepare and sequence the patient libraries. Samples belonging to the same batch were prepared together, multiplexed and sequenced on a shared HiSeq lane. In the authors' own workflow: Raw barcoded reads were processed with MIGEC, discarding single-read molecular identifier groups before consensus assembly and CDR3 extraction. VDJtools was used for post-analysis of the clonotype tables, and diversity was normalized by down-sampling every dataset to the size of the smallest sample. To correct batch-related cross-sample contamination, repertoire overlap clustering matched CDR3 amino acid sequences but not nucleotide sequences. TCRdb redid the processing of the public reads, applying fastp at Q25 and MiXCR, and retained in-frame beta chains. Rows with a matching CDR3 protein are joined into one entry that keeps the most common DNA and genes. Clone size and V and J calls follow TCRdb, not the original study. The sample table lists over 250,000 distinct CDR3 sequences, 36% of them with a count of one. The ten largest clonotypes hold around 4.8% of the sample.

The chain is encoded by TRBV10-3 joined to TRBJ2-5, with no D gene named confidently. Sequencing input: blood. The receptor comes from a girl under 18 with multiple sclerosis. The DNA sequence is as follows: TGTGCCATCAGTGATACGACCCGGCTGGGGGAGACCCAGTACTTC. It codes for CAISDTTRLGETQYF.